One TCR beta chain is described in this entry. What it binds is unknown. The sample belongs to a study of post-analysis software for immune sequencing data. The TCR beta cDNA libraries carried unique molecular identifiers. TCRdb itself ran the PCR reads through MiXCR, one entry per CDR3 protein. The data show about 620,000 distinct CDR3 sequences, roughly two fifths seen once. Study results and caveats: TRBV segments more frequent in patients than in controls numbered several and included TRBV5-6, TRBV5-1 and TRBV20-1. Co-batched samples clustered tightly together by F measure.

The J segment lost 11 bases and the V segment lost 4 bases, leaving 8 bases of the junction unmatched. The V gene's germline CDR1 is SGHVS and CDR2 FQNEAQ. This CDR3 is built from 12 residues. The chain links TRBV7-8 to TRBJ2-7; 7 positions agree with TRBD1. The clonotype comes from a girl aged 10 to 17 with multiple sclerosis. The sequenced sample consisted of blood. CDR3 bases: TGTGCCAGCAGCTACCGGGACAGTGAGAAGTACTTC. Protein: CASSYRDSEKYF.